The clone carrying this TCR beta chain was seen at least ten times. MiXCR was run by TCRdb on the multiplex PCR reads, yielding one entry per CDR3 protein. This table holds 60,000 to 65,000 distinct CDR3 sequences, roughly 50% found once. This CDR3 is 17 amino acids long. V was shortened by 4 bases and J by 0 bases, with 16 bases between the two germline ends. Germline V gene data show CDR1 as SGHTA and CDR2 as FQGTGA. The sample is drawn from a study of breast tumors, draining lymph nodes, adjacent tissues. Sequencing was carried out using breast tumor tissue. The rearrangement links TRBV7-3 to TRBJ2-1; D not resolved. This sequence was found in a female donor with breast cancer. Some clones in this sample may be carry-over from other donors' samples. The CDR3 reads CASSSSTLTNSYNEQFF. In DNA, the CDR3 is TGTGCCAGCAGCTCCAGTACGCTAACCAACTCCTACAATGAGCAGTTCTTC.